The 21 T cell receptor beta chains reported below all come from one sample, sequenced in a study of blood T cell repertoires in COVID-19. Generated by immunoSEQ multiplex PCR, the TCRdb table keeps only in-frame clones and is missing some. The sample has some 290,000 clones; almost 90% are singletons. Specimen: peripheral blood. The receptors stem from a woman aged 25 to 39 with COVID-19, enrolled during active disease.

The CDR3 loop reads CASSDQPSGRMNEQFF. In DNA, the CDR3 is TGTGCCAGCAGTGACCAGCCTAGCGGGAGAATGAATGAGCAGTTCTTC. The chain recombines TRBV6-4 with TRBJ2-1; 10 bases are a match to TRBD2. Germline values: CDR1 MRHNA, CDR2 SNTAGT. CDR3 length equals 16 residues. With 2 bases clipped from V and 7 bases from J, the junction kept 8 bases outside the gene matches.

This rearrangement joins TRBV27 to TRBJ1-4; D call uncertain. CDR3 size: 16 residues. Trimming shortened V by 2 bases and J by 4 bases, and 14 bases separated the two germline ends. The V gene's germline CDR1 is MNHEY and CDR2 SMNVEV (reference sequence). This CDR3 reads CASSLNSRQSNEKLFF. The CDR3 nucleotides read TGTGCCAGCAGTTTAAACAGCCGGCAAAGTAATGAAAAACTGTTTTTT. The full variable domain, its missing parts supplied by reference TRBV27 and TRBJ1-4, is EAQVTQNPRYLITVTGKKLTVTCSQNMNHEYMSWYRQDPGLGLRQIYYSMNVEVTDKGDVPEGYKVSRKEKRNFPLILESPSPNQTSLYFCASSLNSRQSNEKLFFGSGTQLSVL.

This chain joins TRBV10-2 and TRBJ2-7, with D possibly TRBD2 on 5 matching bases. Trimming shortened V by 4 bases and J by 0 bases, and 10 bases separated the two germline ends. The CDR3 consists of 14 residues. In germline, CDR1 is WSHSY, CDR2 SAAADI. CDR3 amino acids: CASSVSSGSYEQYF. The CDR3 DNA is TGCGCCAGCAGTGTGTCCAGCGGCTCCTACGAGCAGTACTTC.

This chain joins TRBV19 and TRBJ1-2; 7 bases are a match to TRBD1. This CDR3 has 15 amino acids. Germline V gene lookup returns CDR1 LNHDA and CDR2 SQIVND (reference sequence). With 3 bases clipped from V and 3 bases from J, the junction kept 7 bases outside the gene matches. The CDR3 here is CASSINDGQDYGYTF. The CDR3 region has the DNA TGTGCCAGTAGTATCAACGACGGACAGGACTATGGCTACACCTTC.

The V and J genes are TRBV6-5 and TRBJ1-4; 7 nucleotides agree with TRBD1. The CDR3 has 15 residues. V dropped 4 bases and J dropped 7; count of bases not matched to a gene: 9. CDR1 is MNHEY, CDR2 SVGAGI, per germline. The CDR3 DNA reads as TGTGCCAGCAGTTCCAGAGAGGGGGCTTTTGAAAAACTGTTTTTT. This encodes CASSSREGAFEKLFF.

V and J are TRBV5-4 and TRBJ2-1; D call uncertain. CDR3 length: 14 amino acids. The V gene's germline CDR1 is SGHNT and CDR2 YYREEE (reference sequence). V was cut by 2 bases and J by 1 base, with 7 bases left in between. DNA of the CDR3: TGTGCCAGCAGCTTAATGAGGTCCTACAATGAGCAGTTCTTC. This codes for CASSLMRSYNEQFF. The full variable domain, with the rest looked up from reference TRBV5-4 and TRBJ2-1, is ETGVTQSPTHLIKTRGQQVTLRCSSQSGHNTVSWYQQALGQGPQFIFQYYREEENGRGNFPPRFSGLQFPNYSSELNVNALELDDSALYLCASSLMRSYNEQFFGPGTRLTVL.

V gene TRBV27 combines with J gene TRBJ2-1, with 10 bases aligning to TRBD1. The trim removed 6 bases at V and 10 bases at J, leaving 15 bases unmatched. The CDR3 has 16 amino acids. Germline loops: CDR1 MNHEY, CDR2 SMNVEV (reference sequence). In DNA, the CDR3 is TGTGCCAGCAGACTGAACTCCGGGACAGGGGTATTGGAGCAGTTCTTC. Its protein product is CASRLNSGTGVLEQFF.

J is TRBJ2-7 and V is TRBV19, with 9 bases aligning to TRBD1. This CDR3 contains 14 residues. V shed 4 bases, J shed 4 bases, and the junction held 5 bases outside the gene matches. Per germline, CDR1 LNHDA and CDR2 SQIVND (reference sequence). The CDR3 DNA reads as TGTGCCAGTAGTAAGGGGACAGGGATGTACGAGCAGTACTTC. Its protein product is CASSKGTGMYEQYF.

The rearrangement uses TRBV2 and TRBJ1-6; 9 bases fit TRBD1. Germline V gene sequence: CDR1 SNHLY, CDR2 FYNNEI. The trim removed 9 bases at V and 5 bases at J, leaving 5 bases unmatched. The CDR3 has 14 amino acids. The CDR3 DNA sequence: TGTGCCAGTCGGACAGGGGCGGATAATTCACCCCTCCACTTT. It yields the protein CASRTGADNSPLHF.

The rearrangement links TRBV29-1 to TRBJ1-2, with D unresolved. Germline V gives CDR1 SQVTM, CDR2 ANQGSEA. This CDR3 has 11 residues. The V gene lost 4 bases and the J gene lost 6 bases, with 9 bases spanning the gap. CDR3: CSVGGGHGYTF. CDR3 DNA: TGCAGCGTTGGGGGAGGCCATGGCTACACCTTC.

This chain uses TRBV30 with TRBJ1-3; D ambiguous. This CDR3 is built from 13 residues. Germline-derived CDR1 and CDR2 are GTSNPN and SVGIG (reference sequence). Trimming shortened V by 4 bases and J by 4 bases, and 11 bases separated the two germline ends. Here the CDR3 DNA reads TGTGCCTGGACCAGGACTGCCGGAAACACCATATATTTT. As protein: CAWTRTAGNTIYF.

The chain recombines TRBV27 with TRBJ1-6; D unclear. V was shortened by 0 bases and J by 1 base, with 7 bases between the two germline ends. CDR1 and CDR2 from the germline V gene are MNHEY and SMNVEV (reference sequence). The CDR3 sequence is 16 residues long. The CDR3 here is CASSLSRQSYNSPLHF. As DNA, the CDR3 is TGTGCCAGCAGTTTATCGAGGCAGTCCTATAATTCACCCCTCCACTTT.

In its sample, this clone was seen once. This chain uses TRBV11-2 with TRBJ2-5; TRBD2 aligns across 14 bases. The CDR3 covers 16 residues. V lost 2 bases to trimming and J lost 4 bases; unmatched junction nucleotides: 3. From germline, CDR1 is SGHAT and CDR2 FQNNGV. The CDR3 bases are TGTGCCAGCAGCTTAAGACTAGCGGGAGGGCTAGAGACCCAGTACTTC. Amino acids: CASSLRLAGGLETQYF.

The chain couples TRBV23-1 to TRBJ1-5; D gene unclear. TRBV23-1 is an open reading frame whose function is uncertain. Trimming took off 0 bases at V and 15 bases at J, with 18 bases between the two ends. The CDR3 sequence is 14 residues long. The CDR3 DNA reads as TGCGCCAGCAGTCAATCGAGGGAAGTAGGGCCTCGGCATTTT. Translating it yields CASSQSREVGPRHF.

The chain links TRBV27 to TRBJ2-7; D uncertain. This CDR3 spans 13 amino acids. From germline, CDR1 is MNHEY and CDR2 SMNVEV (reference sequence). Deletions cut 3 bases from V and 6 bases from J, with 12 bases between. The CDR3 nucleotides read TGTGCCAGCAGTTTGGGCCAGGAAGGCGAGCAGTACTTC. Translated, it gives CASSLGQEGEQYF.

The rearrangement joins TRBV28 to TRBJ2-5, with D perhaps TRBD1 (6 bases). V gave up 3 bases and J gave up 2 bases, with 10 bases separating them. The CDR3 extends over 14 amino acids. Germline CDR1 and CDR2: MDHEN and SYDVKM. The CDR3 DNA is TGTGCCAGCAGTTTGATTGGACAGCAAGAGACCCAGTACTTC. The encoded protein is CASSLIGQQETQYF.

The chain uses TRBV19 and TRBJ2-1, with 8 positions matching TRBD1. CDR3 length equals 15 residues. Trimming removed 5 bases from V and 5 bases from J; junction bases left unmatched: 8. Germline V gene lookup returns CDR1 LNHDA and CDR2 SQIVND (reference sequence). CDR3 in amino acids: CASSHLDRVDNEQFF. The DNA of the CDR3 is TGTGCCAGTAGTCATCTGGACAGGGTTGACAATGAGCAGTTCTTC.

The chain couples TRBV10-1 to TRBJ1-5; D perhaps matches TRBD1 (6 bases). The CDR3 spans 14 residues. In germline, CDR1 is WNHNN, CDR2 SYGVQD (reference sequence). The ends were cut back, 11 bases at V and 5 bases at J, with 19 bases in the middle. CDR3 coding DNA: TGCGCCCGCCCGCACAGGGATGAGGATCAGCCCCAGCATTTT. It specifies CARPHRDEDQPQHF.

The chain uses TRBV19 and TRBJ2-3; no definite D call. Germline V lookup: CDR1 LNHDA, CDR2 SQIVND (reference sequence). The CDR3 is made up of 16 amino acids. V was cut by 3 bases and J by 2 bases, with 15 bases left in between. For the CDR3, the DNA is TGTGCCAGTAGTATCACAGCCCATAGAAACACAGATACGCAGTATTTT. Translating gives CASSITAHRNTDTQYF.

The chain carries TRBV3-1 (or the pseudogene TRBV3-2) and TRBJ2-2, with D possibly being TRBD2 (6 bases). The CDR3 runs to 16 residues. From germline, CDR1 is LGHDT and CDR2 YNNKEL (reference sequence). Trimming left V 7 bases short and J 0 bases short, with 15 bases between. As DNA, the CDR3 is TGTGCCAGCATCCCCTCGACTAGTGCGAACACCGGGGAGCTGTTTTTT. Its protein is CASIPSTSANTGELFF.

The chain joins TRBV6-4 to TRBJ2-1; 8 bases fit TRBD1. V shed 6 bases, J shed 8 bases, and the junction held 6 bases outside the gene matches. CDR3 size: 13 residues. Germline V gives CDR1 MRHNA, CDR2 SNTAGT. In DNA, the CDR3 is TGTGCCAGCAGACCCGGACAGGGCCATGAGCAGTTCTTC. Translated: CASRPGQGHEQFF.